This TCR beta chain was identified during a study of blood T cells in healthy people across ages. Points from the study as a whole: One million T cells yielded diversity estimates that were considered underestimates.

This clonotype was seen once. Its target is not known. Next came a second PCR, run for roughly 7 to 12 cycles, which used a sample-barcoded 5' primer along with a J-beta primer mix. TCRdb used MiXCR to reprocess the 5' RACE reads, holding one entry per CDR3 protein. The data show 1.4 million to 1.5 million distinct CDR3 sequences, roughly 45% seen once. Donors ranged from about 6 to 90 years old and were healthy Caucasians in Russia. RNA extraction gave at least 5.5 micrograms of total RNA per sample. Trimming at V came to 1 base and at J to 10 bases, leaving 3 bases not matched to a gene. The CDR3 loop spans 13 amino acids.

Material: blood. This sequence was found in a woman younger than 35 in good health. The chain carries TRBV12-3 or TRBV12-4 and TRBJ1-4; TRBD1 aligns across 7 bases. The CDR3 is CASSLVKGAKLFF. DNA for the CDR3: TGTGCCAGCAGTTTAGTCAAGGGGGCAAAACTGTTTTTT.